This T cell receptor beta chain comes out of a study of cytomegalovirus exposure and HLA in healthy donors. PCR amplification relied on 60 Vbeta primers (plus 13 Jbeta primers). Authors' data handling: Later analysis identified tens of millions of unique TCR beta chains, some 10 million shared. Libraries were prepared by immunoSEQ multiplex PCR; TCRdb keeps only in-frame clonotypes and omits some of them. Clonal size and the V and J genes are those of that table, whereas D and trimming came from the DNA. The table records about 110,000 clones, around 67% of them present only once. Of note for this clone: The antigen is unknown.

The study's findings and limits: Reports described diagnosis of cytomegalovirus status by the classifier as highly specific and sensitive. When analyzed later, the rates of TCR association showed variation by HLA locus, with DRB1 the most and HLA-C the fewest.

The CDR3 loop spans 14 amino acids. CDR1 is SGHTA and CDR2 is FQGNSA in the germline V gene. With 3 bases clipped from V and 3 bases from J, the junction kept 4 bases outside the gene matches. Sequencing was carried out using PBMCs. This chain connects TRBV7-2 to TRBJ2-7, with 8 positions matching TRBD1. The TCR sequence derives from a woman aged 40 to 50 in good health and CMV-seronegative. CDR3 coding DNA: TGTGCCAGCAGCTTTGGACAGGGTAACTACGAGCAGTACTTC. It encodes CASSFGQGNYEQYF.